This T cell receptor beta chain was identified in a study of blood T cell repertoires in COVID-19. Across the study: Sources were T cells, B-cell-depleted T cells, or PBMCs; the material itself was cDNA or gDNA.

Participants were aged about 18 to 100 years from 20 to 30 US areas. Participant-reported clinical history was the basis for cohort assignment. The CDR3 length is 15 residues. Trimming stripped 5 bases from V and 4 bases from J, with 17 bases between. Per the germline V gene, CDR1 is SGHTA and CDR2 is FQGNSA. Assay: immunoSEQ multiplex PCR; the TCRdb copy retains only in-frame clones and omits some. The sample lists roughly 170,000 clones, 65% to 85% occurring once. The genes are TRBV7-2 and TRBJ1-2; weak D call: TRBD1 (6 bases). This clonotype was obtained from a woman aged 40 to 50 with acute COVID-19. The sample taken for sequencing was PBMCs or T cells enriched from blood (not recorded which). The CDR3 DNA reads TGTGCCAGCAGCCCGATTGTGAGGGGGGGCTATGGCTACACCTTC. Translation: CASSPIVRGGYGYTF.